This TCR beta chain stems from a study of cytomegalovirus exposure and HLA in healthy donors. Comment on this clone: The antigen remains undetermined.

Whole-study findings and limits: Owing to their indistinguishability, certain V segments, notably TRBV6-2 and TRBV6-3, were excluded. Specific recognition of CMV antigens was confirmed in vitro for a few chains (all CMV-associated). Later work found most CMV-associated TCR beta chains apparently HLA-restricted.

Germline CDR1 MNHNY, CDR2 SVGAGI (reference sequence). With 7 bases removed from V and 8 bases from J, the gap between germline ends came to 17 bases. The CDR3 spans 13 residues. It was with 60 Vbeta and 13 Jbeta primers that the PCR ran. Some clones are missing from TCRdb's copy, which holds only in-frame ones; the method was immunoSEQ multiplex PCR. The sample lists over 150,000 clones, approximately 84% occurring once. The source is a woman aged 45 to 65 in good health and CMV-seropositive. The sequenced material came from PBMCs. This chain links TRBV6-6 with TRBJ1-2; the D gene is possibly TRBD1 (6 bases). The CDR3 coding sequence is TGTGCCAGCACTCGGGACACTGGATTGGGCTACACCTTC. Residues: CASTRDTGLGYTF.